These 18 T cell receptor beta chains came from one sample sequenced in a study of blood T cell repertoires in COVID-19. The data were produced by immunoSEQ multiplex PCR, yet TCRdb's version contains in-frame clones alone and is incomplete. The sample records about 200,000 clones, 80% to 90% being singletons. Material: peripheral blood. These receptors came from a human donor in a cohort sampled during active COVID-19.

The V call is TRBV29-1, the J call TRBJ1-2; tentatively, D is TRBD1 (5 bases). CDR1 and CDR2 (germline): SQVTM, ANQGSEA. The CDR3 is made up of 12 amino acids. V lost 3 bases to trimming and J lost 8 bases, with 13 bases between them. The CDR3 DNA is TGCAGCGTTGATACTCAGGGTCAGGGCTACACCTTC. Its translation: CSVDTQGQGYTF.

This chain connects TRBV29-1 to TRBJ1-2; 7 nucleotides agree with TRBD1. The CDR3 spans 14 residues. V dropped 7 bases and J dropped 1; count of bases not matched to a gene: 9. CDR1 is SQVTM and CDR2 is ANQGSEA in the germline V gene. The CDR3 is CSAQFGTVNYGYTF. The CDR3, as DNA: TGCAGCGCTCAGTTCGGGACAGTTAACTATGGCTACACCTTC.

J is TRBJ1-2 and V is TRBV12-5; D gene uncertain. Trimming stripped 0 bases from V and 7 bases from J, with 21 bases between. Looked up from germline, CDR1 is LGHNT and CDR2 is FRNRAP. The length of the CDR3 is 17 residues. CDR3 loop: CASGLVLPGGIYAGYTF. The CDR3 region has the DNA TGTGCTAGTGGTTTGGTACTGCCAGGCGGGATCTATGCTGGCTACACCTTC.

The CDR3 is CASSVKLEQFF. CDR3 DNA sequence: TGTGCCAGCAGTGTTAAGCTAGAGCAGTTCTTC. The J gene is TRBJ2-1, the V gene TRBV2; the D is unclear. The ends were cut back, 4 bases at V and 10 bases at J, with 8 bases in the middle. Germline V CDR1 and CDR2: SNHLY, FYNNEI. The CDR3 consists of 11 residues.

V is TRBV19 and J is TRBJ2-1; 8 positions match TRBD2. CDR3 length equals 14 residues. With 5 bases clipped from V and 7 bases from J, the junction kept 7 bases outside the gene matches. CDR1 is LNHDA, CDR2 SQIVND, per germline (reference sequence). The CDR3 nucleotides read TGTGCCAGTAGTCACGGGAGGGCAACGAATGAGCAGTTCTTC. Its protein is CASSHGRATNEQFF.

This clone was seen only a few times. The V and J genes are TRBV7-9 and TRBJ2-5; D is possibly TRBD1 (6 bases). Per the germline V gene, CDR1 is SEHNR and CDR2 is FQNEAQ (reference sequence). V lost 4 bases, J lost 5 bases, and 20 bases lay in between. The CDR3 runs to 16 residues. CDR3 region: CASSSSHREFRETQYF. The DNA of the CDR3 is TGTGCCAGCAGCTCATCCCACAGGGAATTTAGGGAGACCCAGTACTTC.

The chain recombines TRBV28 with TRBJ1-2; D might be TRBD1 (6 bases). V was cut by 2 bases and J by 4 bases, with 11 bases left in between. This CDR3 has 14 amino acids. Looked up from germline, CDR1 is MDHEN and CDR2 is SYDVKM. The CDR3 spells CASSLLQGTYGYTF. The CDR3 nucleotides read TGTGCCAGCAGTTTACTGCAGGGGACCTATGGCTACACCTTC.

A remark on this clone: Other DNA sequences in the same sample also yield this CDR3. This sequence joins TRBV7-2 and TRBJ2-7; TRBD1 might be the D (6 bases). Germline lookup yields CDR1 SGHTA and CDR2 FQGNSA. V was shortened by 4 bases and J by 1 base, with 8 bases between the two germline ends. This CDR3 has 13 amino acids. The CDR3 is CASSSQGSYEQYF. Written as DNA, the CDR3 is TGTGCCAGCAGCTCACAGGGTTCCTACGAGCAGTACTTC.

This rearrangement joins TRBV7-8 to TRBJ2-2, with D perhaps TRBD2 (6 bases). CDR1 is SGHVS and CDR2 is FQNEAQ in the germline V gene. V gave up 2 bases and J gave up 3 bases, with 7 bases separating them. This CDR3 is 14 amino acids long. The CDR3 region is CASSLSGDTGELFF. The CDR3 bases are TGTGCCAGCAGCTTATCGGGGGACACCGGGGAGCTGTTTTTT. The entire variable domain, with the rest obtained from reference TRBV7-8 and TRBJ2-2, is as follows: GAGVSQSPRYKVAKRGQDVALRCDPISGHVSLFWYQQALGQGPEFLTYFQNEAQLDKSGLPSDRFFAERPEGSVSTLKIQRTQQEDSAVYLCASSLSGDTGELFFGEGSRLTVL.

The rearrangement joins TRBV29-1 to TRBJ2-3; no firm D call. This CDR3 has 11 amino acids. Trimming left V 4 bases short and J 2 bases short, with 4 bases between. Germline V gene data show CDR1 as SQVTM and CDR2 as ANQGSEA. The CDR3 sequence is CSVALTDTQYF. Here the CDR3 DNA reads TGCAGCGTTGCCCTCACAGATACGCAGTATTTT.

The V and J genes are TRBV27 and TRBJ2-7, with D possibly being TRBD2 (6 bases). The CDR3 length is 15 residues. Trimming took off 5 bases at V and 1 base at J, with 15 bases between the two ends. Germline V gene data show CDR1 as MNHEY and CDR2 as SMNVEV (reference sequence). CDR3 protein: CASSAPGLASYEQYF. The CDR3 DNA sequence: TGTGCCAGCAGTGCCCCGGGACTTGCATCCTACGAGCAGTACTTC.

The V and J genes are TRBV12-3 or TRBV12-4 and TRBJ1-6; no reliable D call. Trimming left V 6 bases short and J 7 bases short, with 10 bases between. The CDR3 length is 13 residues. The CDR3, as DNA: TGTGCCAGCAGGGAGATTGGGAATTCACCCCTCCACTTT. As protein: CASREIGNSPLHF.

The rearrangement links TRBV6-1 to TRBJ2-7; D might be TRBD2 (5 bases). The CDR3 consists of 12 residues. Germline lookup yields CDR1 MNHNS and CDR2 SASEGT. Written as DNA, the CDR3 is TGTGGCTCGCGGGCAGGATCCTACGAGCAGTACTTC. This sequence encodes CGSRAGSYEQYF.

This sequence joins TRBV19 and TRBJ2-1; 14 nucleotides align to TRBD2. Germline lookup yields CDR1 LNHDA and CDR2 SQIVND (reference sequence). The CDR3 runs to 15 residues. The J segment lost 7 bases and the V segment lost 5 bases, leaving 4 bases of the junction unmatched. The CDR3 loop reads CASSWTSGRQNEQFF. CDR3 DNA sequence: TGTGCCAGTAGTTGGACTAGCGGGAGGCAGAATGAGCAGTTCTTC.

This clone was picked up one time. This rearrangement joins TRBV28 to TRBJ1-3; 9 bases are a match to TRBD1. The CDR3 spans 17 residues. Unmatched junction bases numbered 12, after V lost 5 bases and J lost 4 bases. The germline V gene encodes CDR1 MDHEN and CDR2 SYDVKM. CDR3 sequence reads: CASSTGVGQGTGNTIYF. The CDR3 coding sequence is TGTGCCAGCAGTACCGGGGTAGGACAGGGGACCGGAAACACCATATATTTT.

V is TRBV24-1 and J is TRBJ1-1; 7 bases agree with TRBD1. J was trimmed by 1 base and V by 4 bases; bases with no gene match: 2. Per the germline V gene, CDR1 is KGHDR and CDR2 is SFDVKD. The length of the CDR3 is 14 residues. CDR3: CATSERGQNTEAFF. The CDR3 bases are TGTGCCACCAGTGAGAGGGGGCAGAACACTGAAGCTTTCTTT.

The chain carries TRBV3-1 (or the pseudogene TRBV3-2) and TRBJ2-7; D is unclear. In germline, CDR1 is LGHDT, CDR2 YNNKEL (reference sequence). V gave up 0 bases and J gave up 7 bases, with 10 bases separating them. The CDR3 covers 13 residues. The CDR3 here is CASSQDTGREQYF. The CDR3 DNA reads as TGTGCCAGCAGCCAAGATACGGGTAGGGAGCAGTACTTC.

This clone was seen just once. CDR3 sequence: CASSIMRDRGYGYTF. DNA of the CDR3: TGTGCCAGTAGTATAATGCGGGACAGGGGCTATGGCTACACCTTC. J is TRBJ1-2 and V is TRBV19; 10 nucleotides match TRBD1. The CDR3 totals 15 residues. J lost 4 bases, V lost 2 bases, and 4 bases had no gene match. CDR1 and CDR2 from the germline V gene are LNHDA and SQIVND (reference sequence).